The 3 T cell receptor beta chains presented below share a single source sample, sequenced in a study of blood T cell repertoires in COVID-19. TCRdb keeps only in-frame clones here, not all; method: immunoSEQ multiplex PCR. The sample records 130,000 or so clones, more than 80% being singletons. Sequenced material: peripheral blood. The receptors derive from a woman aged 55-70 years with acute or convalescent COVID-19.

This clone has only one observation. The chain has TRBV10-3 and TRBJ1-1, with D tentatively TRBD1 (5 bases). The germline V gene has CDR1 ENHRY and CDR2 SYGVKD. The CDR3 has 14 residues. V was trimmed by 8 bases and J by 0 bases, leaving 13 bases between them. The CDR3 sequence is CAIGVTGLNTEAFF. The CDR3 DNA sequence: TGTGCCATCGGAGTTACAGGACTGAACACTGAAGCTTTCTTT.

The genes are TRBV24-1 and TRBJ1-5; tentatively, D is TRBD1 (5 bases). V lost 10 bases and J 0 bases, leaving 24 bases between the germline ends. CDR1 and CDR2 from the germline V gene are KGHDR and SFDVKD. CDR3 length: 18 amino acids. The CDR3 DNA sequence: TGTGCCACGCAAAGATGGGGCATCGAAATTTATAGCAATCAGCCCCAGCATTTT. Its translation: CATQRWGIEIYSNQPQHF.

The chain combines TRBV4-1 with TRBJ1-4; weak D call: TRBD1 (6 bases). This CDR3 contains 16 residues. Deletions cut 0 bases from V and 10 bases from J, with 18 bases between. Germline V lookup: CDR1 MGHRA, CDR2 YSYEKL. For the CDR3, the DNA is TGCGCCAGCAGCCAAGAGAGGACAGACATGACGGGAAAACTGTTTTTT. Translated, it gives CASSQERTDMTGKLFF.